The TCR beta chain under discussion was sequenced for a study of identical twins. Whole-study findings and limits: There were fewer insertions in abundant cord blood beta clonotypes, but memory repertoires showed no such pattern.

The germline V gene has CDR1 SGHNT and CDR2 YENEEA. With 5 bases clipped from V and 1 base from J, the junction kept 10 bases outside the gene matches. The CDR3 length is 16 residues. TCRdb re-called the 5' RACE reads through MiXCR, storing one row per CDR3 protein. Of under 900,000 distinct CDR3 sequences listed, over 15% are singletons. On this clonotype itself: The target antigen is unknown.

These data were likewise used in another study, on T cells expressing NK-cell markers.

The chain carries TRBV11-3 and TRBJ2-5, with 7 bases aligning to TRBD2. The TCR originated in a woman in her late teens or twenties in good health. The sample consisted of PBMCs. CDR3 coding DNA: TGTGCCAGCAGCCCACCTAGCGGCTGGATCCAAGAGACCCAGTACTTC. Translating gives CASSPPSGWIQETQYF.